The clone carrying this T cell receptor (beta chain) has a single count. Its antigen is unidentified. The data derive from a study of cytomegalovirus exposure and HLA in healthy donors. CDR1 KGHSH and CDR2 LQKENI come from the germline V gene. This CDR3 region has 13 residues. V lost 5 bases and J 4 bases, leaving 10 bases between the germline ends. PCR involved 60 Vbeta and 13 Jbeta primers. In the study's own analysis: Later reanalysis found approximately 80 million unique TCR beta chains, around 10 million of them shared. Sequenced by immunoSEQ multiplex PCR; TCRdb stores in-frame clones only, minus some. The V and J calls and clone size were taken over from that table, and D and trimming were inferred from the DNA. The table has roughly 100,000 clones, more than 9.5% seen once. Findings and caveats of the study: TCR beta sequences reportedly predicted the HLA-A and HLA-B alleles of most subjects accurately. An apparent linkage of common viral pathogens to several of the most significant clusters emerged in a later analysis. A missense variant in DCLRE1C was later tied to TCR beta V- and J-gene trimming.

V gene TRBV18 combines with J gene TRBJ2-3; D not certain. Sequenced sample: PBMCs. The origin of this receptor is a man aged 35 to 55 in good health and CMV-seropositive. CDR3 DNA: TGTGCCAGCTCAGCGATTTCCTCAGATACGCAGTATTTT. It encodes CASSAISSDTQYF.